The clone carrying this TCR beta chain has just a few counts. The antigen remains undetermined. CDR3 length equals 13 residues. The germline V gene has CDR1 SGHAT and CDR2 FQNNGV. The V gene lost 5 bases and the J gene lost 5 bases, with 12 bases spanning the gap. The primer mix had 60 V beta and 13 J beta primers. Sequencing was performed with immunoSEQ multiplex PCR; in TCRdb, only in-frame clones are kept and a portion is missing. The sample lists 49,000 or so clones; around 86% were seen once. This record belongs to a study of glioma-infiltrating T cells after dendritic cell vaccination. Findings and limits, study-wide: Survival was not directly related to TCR clonality in these patients.

This sample comprised blood, obtained before dendritic cell vaccination. The chain joins TRBV11-2 to TRBJ1-2, with D maybe TRBD1 (6 bases). This TCR derives from a human donor with glioblastoma. The CDR3, as DNA: TGTGCCAGCAGCCCGGACAGTTTTTATGGCTACACCTTC. It encodes CASSPDSFYGYTF.